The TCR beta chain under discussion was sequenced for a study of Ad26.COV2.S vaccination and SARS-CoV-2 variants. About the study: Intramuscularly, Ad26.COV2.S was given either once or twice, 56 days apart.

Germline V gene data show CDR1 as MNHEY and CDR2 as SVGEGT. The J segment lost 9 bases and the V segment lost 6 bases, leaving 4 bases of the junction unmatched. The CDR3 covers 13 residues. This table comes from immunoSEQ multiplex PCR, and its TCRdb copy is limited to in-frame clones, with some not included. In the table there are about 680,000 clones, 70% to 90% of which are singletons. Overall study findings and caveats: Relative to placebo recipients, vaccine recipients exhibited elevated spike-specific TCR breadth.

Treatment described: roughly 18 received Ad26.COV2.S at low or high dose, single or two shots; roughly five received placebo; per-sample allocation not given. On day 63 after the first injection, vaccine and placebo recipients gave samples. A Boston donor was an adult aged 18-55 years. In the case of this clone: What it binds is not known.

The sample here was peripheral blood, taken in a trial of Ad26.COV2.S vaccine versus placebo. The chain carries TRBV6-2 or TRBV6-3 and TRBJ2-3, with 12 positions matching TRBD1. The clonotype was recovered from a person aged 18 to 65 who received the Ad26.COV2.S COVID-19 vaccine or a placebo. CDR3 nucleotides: TGTGCCAGCAGCAGGGACAGGGGGCTGACGCAGTATTTT. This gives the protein CASSRDRGLTQYF.